This TCR beta chain was recorded in a study of blood T cell repertoires in COVID-19. Across the study: COVID-19 samples from acute and convalescent phases originated in the United States, Italy and Spain. The analysed material was cDNA or gDNA that came from T cells, B-cell-depleted T cells, or PBMCs.

J gave up 8 bases and V 3 bases, and 7 bases lay outside the gene matches. This CDR3 contains 15 residues. Germline lookup yields CDR1 PRHDT and CDR2 FYEKMQ (reference sequence). As regards this clone: Other DNA sequences in the sample encode the same CDR3.

Produced via immunoSEQ multiplex PCR; TCRdb's table is partial and in-frame only. The sample holds around 99,000 clones; about 80% are singletons and the top ten take roughly 4%. The sample comprised peripheral blood. The chain couples TRBV13 to TRBJ2-1; 10 nucleotides align to TRBD2. This sequence was found in a man in his sixties or seventies with acute or convalescent COVID-19. The CDR3 here is CASSFGAGGRDEQFF. The CDR3 nucleotides read TGTGCCAGCAGCTTCGGAGCGGGGGGGAGGGATGAGCAGTTCTTC.